The rows below give T cell receptor beta chains drawn from one sample of a study of vaccination and CD4 T cells after COVID-19. These receptors lack a known antigen. TCRdb re-called the PCR reads with MiXCR, one entry per CDR3 protein. The table includes fewer than 25,000 distinct CDR3 sequences, 35% to 45% detected once. The material sequenced was CD4+ T cells from blood, cultured in vitro, taken about 7 months after SARS-CoV-2 vaccination. The receptors were sampled from a human donor who had recovered from COVID-19. The CDR3 runs from the conserved cysteine through the conserved F or W. A D gene is named only where the DNA matches it firmly. Expanded clones are given a class, and other clones once, few, many or no size at all.

D,V,size,J,DNA,CDR3
-,TRBV21-1,-,TRBJ1-6,TGTGCCAGCAGCAAACAGCCAGGGAATTCACCCCTCCACTTT,CASSKQPGNSPLHF
-,TRBV20-1,-,TRBJ1-3,TGCAGTGCTAGAGATTACGGAAACACCATATATTTT,CSARDYGNTIYF
-,TRBV6-1,-,TRBJ2-3,TGTGCCAGCTCCCCCGTGGGGGGCAGAGATACGCAGTATTTT,CASSPVGGRDTQYF
TRBD2,TRBV15,-,TRBJ2-1,TGTGCCACCAGCAGAGAGGGGCTAGCGGGCGGACATGAGCAGTTCTTC,CATSREGLAGGHEQFF
-,TRBV7-9,-,TRBJ2-7,TGTGCCAGCAGCTTAATGGGCAGGGACGAGCAGTACTTC,CASSLMGRDEQYF
-,TRBV7-8,-,TRBJ2-7,TGTGCCAGCAGCTTAGGAATCGGCGAGCAGTACTTC,CASSLGIGEQYF
-,TRBV5-6,-,TRBJ1-2,TGTGCCAGCAGCTTACAGGCGGGTGGCTACACCTTC,CASSLQAGGYTF
TRBD1,TRBV7-2,-,TRBJ1-2,TGTGCCAGCAGCGCGGGACAGGGGGCTCTGAACACCTTC,CASSAGQGALNTF
-,TRBV20-1,-,TRBJ1-3,TGCAGTGCTCCCGACTTGGTTGGAAACACCATATATTTT,CSAPDLVGNTIYF
TRBD2,TRBV7-2,-,TRBJ2-3,TGTGCCAGCAGCTTACTAGCGGGATGGACAGATACGCAGTATTTT,CASSLLAGWTDTQYF
-,TRBV5-8,-,TRBJ2-5,TGTGCCAGCAGCTGGAGGGGTTCGGAGACCCAGTACTTC,CASSWRGSETQYF
TRBD1,TRBV7-2,medium-sized,TRBJ2-7,TGTGCCAGCAGCCTGGGACAGGGGGTCTCCTACGAGCAGTACTTC,CASSLGQGVSYEQYF
TRBD2,TRBV10-3,few,TRBJ2-7,TGTGCCATCAGCGACCCAGGACTAGACCACTCCTACGAGCAGTACTTC,CAISDPGLDHSYEQYF
-,TRBV7-9,few,TRBJ1-2,TGTGCCAGCAGCAGCCGACAGAATAACTATGGCTACACCTTC,CASSSRQNNYGYTF
TRBD1,TRBV7-9,few,TRBJ1-2,TGTGCCAGCAGCCCCGGACAGGGGACCGGCTACACCTTC,CASSPGQGTGYTF
-,TRBV19,few,TRBJ1-1,TGTGCCAGTACTCCCCGCGTGAACACTGAAGCTTTCTTT,CASTPRVNTEAFF